This T cell receptor beta chain was captured by sequencing in a study of shared clonotypes between healthy human individuals. CDR1 and CDR2 from the germline V gene are MGHDK and SYGVNS. There are 16 residues in the CDR3. Losses at the gene ends were 6 bases for V and 3 bases for J; bases not matched to a gene: 11. Selected positively for CCR7 and CD45RO-negative, naive CD8 cells excluded terminally differentiated effector memory CD45RA+ cells. Assay used: immunoSEQ multiplex PCR; TCRdb lists only in-frame clones, some missing. The sample consists of about 2,200,000 clones, 85% to 95% of them appearing once. Overall study findings and caveats: Generally, naive subsets came out with larger estimated richness than memory subsets.

A word on this clone: Its antigen is still unknown.

The sequencing input was naive CD8+ T cells from PBMCs. The V and J genes are TRBV25-1 and TRBJ2-7; 10 bases match TRBD2. The sequence came from a man younger than 30 in good health. Some clones in this sample may be carry-over from other donors' samples. CDR3 in amino acids: CASRGEGSGRIYEQYF. The CDR3 DNA follows: TGTGCCAGCAGGGGGGAGGGTAGCGGGAGGATCTACGAGCAGTACTTC.